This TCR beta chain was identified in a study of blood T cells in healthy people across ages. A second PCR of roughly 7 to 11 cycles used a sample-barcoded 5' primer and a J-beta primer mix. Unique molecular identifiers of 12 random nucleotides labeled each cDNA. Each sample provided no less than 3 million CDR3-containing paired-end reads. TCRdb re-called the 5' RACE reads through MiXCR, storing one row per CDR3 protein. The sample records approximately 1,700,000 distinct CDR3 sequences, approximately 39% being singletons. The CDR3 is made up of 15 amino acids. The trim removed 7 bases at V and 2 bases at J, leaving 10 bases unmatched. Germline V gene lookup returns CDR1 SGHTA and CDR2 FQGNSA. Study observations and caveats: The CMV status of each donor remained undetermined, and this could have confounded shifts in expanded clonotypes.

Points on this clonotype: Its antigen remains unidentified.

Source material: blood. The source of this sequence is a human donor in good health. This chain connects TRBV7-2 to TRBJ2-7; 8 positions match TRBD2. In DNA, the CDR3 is TGTGCCAGCACCACAGCGGGGGCCCTCCCCTACGAGCAGTACTTC. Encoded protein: CASTTAGALPYEQYF.